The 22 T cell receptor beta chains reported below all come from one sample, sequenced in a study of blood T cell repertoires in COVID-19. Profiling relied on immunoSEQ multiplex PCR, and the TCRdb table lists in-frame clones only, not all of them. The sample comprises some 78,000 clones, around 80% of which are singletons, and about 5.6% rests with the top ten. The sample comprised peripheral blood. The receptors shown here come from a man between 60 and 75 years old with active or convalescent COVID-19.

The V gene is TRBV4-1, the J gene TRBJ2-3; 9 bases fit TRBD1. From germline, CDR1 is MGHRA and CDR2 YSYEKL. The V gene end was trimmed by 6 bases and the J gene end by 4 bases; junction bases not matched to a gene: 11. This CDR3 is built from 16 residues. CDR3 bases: TGCGCCAGCAGTCCTAAGGACAGGGGACGGGCAGATACGCAGTATTTT. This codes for CASSPKDRGRADTQYF.

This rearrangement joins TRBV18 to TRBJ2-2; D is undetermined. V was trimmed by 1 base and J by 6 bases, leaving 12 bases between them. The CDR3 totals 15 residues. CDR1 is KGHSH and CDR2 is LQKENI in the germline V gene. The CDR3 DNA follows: TGTGCCAGCTCACCACGAGGTTCCCAGCCCGGGGAGCTGTTTTTT. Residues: CASSPRGSQPGELFF. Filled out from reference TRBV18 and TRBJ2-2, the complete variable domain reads NAGVMQNPRHLVRRRGQEARLRCSPMKGHSHVYWYRQLPEEGLKFMVYLQKENIIDESGMPKERFSAEFPKEGPSILRIQQVVRGDSAAYFCASSPRGSQPGELFFGEGSRLTVL.

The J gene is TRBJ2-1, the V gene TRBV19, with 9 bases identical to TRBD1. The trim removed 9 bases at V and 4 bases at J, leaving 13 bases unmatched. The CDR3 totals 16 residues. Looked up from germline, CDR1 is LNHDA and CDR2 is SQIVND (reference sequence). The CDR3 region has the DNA TGTGCCAGCATGCCCCCCGGGACAGGGCGGTACAATGAGCAGTTCTTC. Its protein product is CASMPPGTGRYNEQFF.

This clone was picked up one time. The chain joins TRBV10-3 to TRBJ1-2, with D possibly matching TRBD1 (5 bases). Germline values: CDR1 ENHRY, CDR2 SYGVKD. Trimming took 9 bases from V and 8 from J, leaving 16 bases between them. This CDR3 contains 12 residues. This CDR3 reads CAIPGRDSGYTF. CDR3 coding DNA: TGTGCCATACCGGGCCGCGACAGCGGCTACACCTTC.

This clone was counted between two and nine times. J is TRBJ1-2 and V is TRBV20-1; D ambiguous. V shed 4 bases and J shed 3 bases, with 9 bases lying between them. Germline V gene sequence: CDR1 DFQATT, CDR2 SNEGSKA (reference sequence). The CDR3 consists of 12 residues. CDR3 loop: CSAIEGYYGYTF. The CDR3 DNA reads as TGCAGTGCTATTGAGGGCTACTATGGCTACACCTTC.

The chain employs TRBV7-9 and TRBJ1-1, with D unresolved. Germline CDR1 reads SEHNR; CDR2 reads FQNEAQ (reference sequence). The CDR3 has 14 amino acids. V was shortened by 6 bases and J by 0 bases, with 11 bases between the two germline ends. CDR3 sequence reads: CASRQSGMNTEAFF. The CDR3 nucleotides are TGTGCCAGCAGACAATCCGGGATGAACACTGAAGCTTTCTTT.

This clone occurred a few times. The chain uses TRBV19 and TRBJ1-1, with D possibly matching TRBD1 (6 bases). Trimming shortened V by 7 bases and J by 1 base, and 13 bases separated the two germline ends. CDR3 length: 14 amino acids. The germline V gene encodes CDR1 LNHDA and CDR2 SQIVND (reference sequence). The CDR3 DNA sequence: TGTGCCAGTAATACGGGACACTCGAACACTGAAGCTTTCTTT. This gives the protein CASNTGHSNTEAFF.

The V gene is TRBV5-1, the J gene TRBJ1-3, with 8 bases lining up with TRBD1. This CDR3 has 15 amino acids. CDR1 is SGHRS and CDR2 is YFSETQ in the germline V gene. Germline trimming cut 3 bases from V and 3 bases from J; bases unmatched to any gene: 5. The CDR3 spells CASSSRQGLGNTIYF. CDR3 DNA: TGCGCCAGCAGCTCCAGACAGGGGCTTGGAAACACCATATATTTT.

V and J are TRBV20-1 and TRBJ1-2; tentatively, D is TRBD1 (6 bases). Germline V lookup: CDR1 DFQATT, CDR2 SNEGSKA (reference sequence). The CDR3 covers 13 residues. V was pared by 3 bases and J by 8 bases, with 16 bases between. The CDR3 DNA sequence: TGCAGTGCTAGTCCTCCAGGGACATTCGGCTACACCTTC. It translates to CSASPPGTFGYTF.

The CDR3 region has the DNA TGTGCCAGCACCAGTCGCGCGGGGGGAGGAGATACGCAGTATTTT. Its translation: CASTSRAGGGDTQYF. The chain combines TRBV6-4 with TRBJ2-3, with 8 bases lining up with TRBD2. J lost 5 bases, V lost 7 bases, and 11 bases had no gene match. The CDR3 totals 15 residues. Germline V gene sequence: CDR1 MRHNA, CDR2 SNTAGT.

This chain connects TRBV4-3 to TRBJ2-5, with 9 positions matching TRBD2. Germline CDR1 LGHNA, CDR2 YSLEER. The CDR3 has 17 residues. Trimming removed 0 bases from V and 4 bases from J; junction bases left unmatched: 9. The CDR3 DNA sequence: TGCGCCAGCAGCCAAGATGCGGGGGGGCTTCATTTAGAGACCCAGTACTTC. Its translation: CASSQDAGGLHLETQYF.

The CDR3 spells CASSLSHEQFF. CDR3 nucleotide sequence: TGTGCCAGCAGCTTATCTCATGAGCAGTTCTTC. The gene calls are TRBV7-2 and TRBJ2-1; no clear D. The germline V gene encodes CDR1 SGHTA and CDR2 FQGNSA. This CDR3 is built from 11 residues. V lost 2 bases, J lost 8 bases, and 4 bases lay in between. The full variable domain, rest sourced from reference TRBV7-2 and TRBJ2-1, is GAGVSQSPSNKVTEKGKDVELRCDPISGHTALYWYRQSLGQGLEFLIYFQGNSAPDKSGLPSDRFSAERTGGSVSTLTIQRTQQEDSAVYLCASSLSHEQFFGPGTRLTVL.

The CDR3 DNA reads TGTGCCAGCAGTGGACCCGGGACAGCCAGTCAGCCCCAGCATTTT. Translation gives CASSGPGTASQPQHF. This chain links TRBV6-1 with TRBJ1-5, with 7 positions matching TRBD1. The length of the CDR3 is 15 residues. CDR1 MNHNS and CDR2 SASEGT come from the germline V gene. The J segment lost 6 bases and the V segment lost 4 bases, leaving 9 bases of the junction unmatched.

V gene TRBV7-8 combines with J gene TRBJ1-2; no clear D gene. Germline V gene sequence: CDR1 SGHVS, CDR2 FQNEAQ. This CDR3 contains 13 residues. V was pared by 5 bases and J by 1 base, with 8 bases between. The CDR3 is CASSATVNYGYTF. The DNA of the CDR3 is TGTGCCAGCAGCGCAACAGTTAACTATGGCTACACCTTC. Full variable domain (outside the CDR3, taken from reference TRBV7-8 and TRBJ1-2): GAGVSQSPRYKVAKRGQDVALRCDPISGHVSLFWYQQALGQGPEFLTYFQNEAQLDKSGLPSDRFFAERPEGSVSTLKIQRTQQEDSAVYLCASSATVNYGYTFGSGTRLTVV.

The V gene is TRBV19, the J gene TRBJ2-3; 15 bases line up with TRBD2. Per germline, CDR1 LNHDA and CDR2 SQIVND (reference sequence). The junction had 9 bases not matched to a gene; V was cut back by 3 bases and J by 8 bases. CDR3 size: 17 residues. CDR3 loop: CASSIPGLAGGPGTQYF. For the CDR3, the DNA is TGTGCCAGTAGTATCCCAGGACTAGCGGGGGGGCCCGGTACGCAGTATTTT.

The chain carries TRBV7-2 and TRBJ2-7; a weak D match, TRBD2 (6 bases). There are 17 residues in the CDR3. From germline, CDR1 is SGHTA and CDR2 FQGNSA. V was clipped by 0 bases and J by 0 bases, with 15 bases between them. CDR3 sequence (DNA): TGTGCCAGCAGCTTAGCTGTCGGGGGATCCCACTCCTACGAGCAGTACTTC. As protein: CASSLAVGGSHSYEQYF.

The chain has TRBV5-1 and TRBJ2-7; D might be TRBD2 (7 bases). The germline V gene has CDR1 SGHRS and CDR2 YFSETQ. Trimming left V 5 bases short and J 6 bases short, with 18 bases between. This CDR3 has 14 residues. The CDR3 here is CASSMGGLQSEQYF. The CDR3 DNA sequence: TGCGCCAGCAGTATGGGGGGGCTCCAGTCCGAGCAGTACTTC. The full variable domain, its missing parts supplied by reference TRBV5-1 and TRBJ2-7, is KAGVTQTPRYLIKTRGQQVTLSCSPISGHRSVSWYQQTPGQGLQFLFEYFSETQRNKGNFPGRFSGRQFSNSRSEMNVSTLELGDSALYLCASSMGGLQSEQYFGPGTRLTVT.

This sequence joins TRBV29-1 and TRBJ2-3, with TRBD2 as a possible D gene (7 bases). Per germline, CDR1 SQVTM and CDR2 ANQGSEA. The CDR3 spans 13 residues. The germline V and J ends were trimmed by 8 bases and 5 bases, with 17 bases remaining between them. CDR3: CSKGEGGGDTQYF. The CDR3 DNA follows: TGCAGCAAGGGGGAGGGTGGAGGAGATACGCAGTATTTT.

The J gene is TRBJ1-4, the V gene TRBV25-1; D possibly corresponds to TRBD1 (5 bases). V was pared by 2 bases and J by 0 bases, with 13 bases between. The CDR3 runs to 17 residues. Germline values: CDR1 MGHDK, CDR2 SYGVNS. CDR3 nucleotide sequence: TGTGCCAGCAGTGAAGAGTTCCAGGGCGCAACTAATGAAAAACTGTTTTTT. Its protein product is CASSEEFQGATNEKLFF.

The CDR3 sequence is CASSGGLQETQYF. DNA for the CDR3: TGTGCCAGCAGTGGGGGACTTCAAGAGACCCAGTACTTC. The chain couples TRBV12-3 or TRBV12-4 to TRBJ2-5; tentatively, D is TRBD2 (6 bases). The length of the CDR3 is 13 residues. The V end was cut by 5 bases, the J end by 2 bases, with 9 bases between.

The CDR3 DNA reads as TGTGCCAGCAGTGAAGCACCAGGGGTGAACACTGAAGCTTTCTTT. This translates into CASSEAPGVNTEAFF. This chain uses TRBV6-1 with TRBJ1-1, with a tentative D call TRBD1 (6 bases). Trimming pared 0 bases from V and 0 bases from J, leaving 8 bases between. The germline gives CDR1 MNHNS, CDR2 SASEGT. The CDR3 consists of 15 residues.

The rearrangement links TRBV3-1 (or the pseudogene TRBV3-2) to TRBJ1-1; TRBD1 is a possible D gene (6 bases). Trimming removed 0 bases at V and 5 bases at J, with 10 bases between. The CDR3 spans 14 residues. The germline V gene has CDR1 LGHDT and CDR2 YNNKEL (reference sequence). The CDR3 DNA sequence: TGTGCCAGCAGCCAAGAGGTAAGGGGGACTGAAGCTTTCTTT. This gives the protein CASSQEVRGTEAFF.